This TCR beta chain was profiled in a study of T cells in Graves' hyperthyroidism and ophthalmopathy. About the research overall: Peripheral blood collection took place at initial diagnosis, before any treatment.

This clonotype was recorded a few times. Uncontrolled infection, other autoimmune disease, pregnancy or lactation barred patients from enrollment. Diagnostic assessment was based on clinical symptoms, serum thyroxine and TRAb, thyroid ultrasound and orbital computed tomography. This sample holds PBMCs from less than 13 ml fresh peripheral blood. From RNA transcripts, TCR beta CDR3 regions were amplified. Carried out on the TCR CDR3, a first-round RT-PCR used the HTBI primer set. TCRdb reanalysed the multiplex PCR reads using MiXCR and keeps one entry per CDR3 protein. The table records some 570,000 distinct CDR3 sequences, 14% of them present only once. The receptor's source is a woman younger than 30 with Graves' ophthalmopathy. Sequencing input: blood.

The DNA of the CDR3 is TGTGCCAGCAGCCAAGGCCACTTCTCCGGGGAGACCCAGTACTTC. Protein: CASSQGHFSGETQYF. The chain has TRBV14 and TRBJ2-5; no clear D gene. CDR3 length: 15 amino acids. Deletions cut 1 base from V and 5 bases from J, with 14 bases between. Germline V gives CDR1 SGHDN, CDR2 FVKESK.